This T cell receptor (beta chain) comes out of a study of cytomegalovirus exposure and HLA in healthy donors. For the study at large: The 500 to 850 first-cohort repertoires and the approximately 110 validation repertoires shared the same platform, a later analysis reported. Findings and limits, study-wide: A few chains tied to CMV proved CMV antigen-specific in vitro.

Comment on this clone: Its specificity is not known.

The donors were in the roughly 110-subject validation cohort, distinct from the roughly 600-subject first cohort. Produced via immunoSEQ multiplex PCR; TCRdb's table is partial and in-frame only. In the table there are about 98,000 clones, approximately 84% of which are singletons. The length of the CDR3 is 9 residues. The V gene's germline CDR1 is DFQATT and CDR2 SNEGSKA (reference sequence). Deletions cut 5 bases from V and 15 bases from J, with 11 bases between. The genes are TRBV20-1 and TRBJ2-1; D gene uncertain. Sequenced input: PBMCs. The clonotype originates from a man aged 18 to 29 in good health and CMV-seropositive. CDR3 loop: CSADIWPFF. The CDR3 DNA follows: TGCAGTGCTGATATCTGGCCGTTCTTC.